These 4 T cell receptor beta chains share one sample of origin, sequenced in a study of OX40 agonist ivuxolimab in advanced cancers. Sequencing was performed with immunoSEQ multiplex PCR; in TCRdb, only in-frame clones are kept and a portion is missing. The table shows about 60,000 clones, with roughly 85% occurring only once. Sequences were derived from CD4+ or CD8+ T cells sorted from blood, sampled in a trial of the OX40 agonist ivuxolimab. The origin of the receptors is an adult with an advanced solid tumor such as melanoma, head and neck, liver or kidney cancer.

The chain carries TRBV5-6 and TRBJ1-3; 7 nucleotides agree with TRBD1. The CDR3 spans 17 residues. Trimming removed 0 bases from V and 0 bases from J; junction bases left unmatched: 6. Germline V gives CDR1 SGHDT, CDR2 YYEEEE. For the CDR3, the DNA is TGTGCCAGCAGCTTGGGAGGGTCAGGGGGCTCTGGAAACACCATATATTTT. Protein product: CASSLGGSGGSGNTIYF.

The chain uses TRBV20-1 and TRBJ2-6; unclear D gene. This CDR3 is 11 amino acids long. Germline CDR1 and CDR2: DFQATT and SNEGSKA (reference sequence). V lost 3 bases to trimming and J lost 5 bases, with 2 bases between them. The CDR3: CSASRANVLTF. CDR3 coding DNA: TGCAGTGCTAGCCGGGCCAACGTCCTGACTTTC.

The J gene is TRBJ2-7, the V gene TRBV5-5, with 7 positions matching TRBD1. CDR1 is SGHKS, CDR2 YYEKEE, per germline (reference sequence). Losses at the gene ends were 4 bases for V and 2 bases for J; bases not matched to a gene: 12. CDR3 size: 16 residues. This CDR3 is CASSPKGSGGTYEQYF. Here the CDR3 DNA reads TGTGCCAGCAGCCCGAAGGGATCAGGGGGTACCTACGAGCAGTACTTC. Looking up the rest from reference TRBV5-5 and TRBJ2-7 gives the full variable domain: DAGVTQSPTHLIKTRGQQVTLRCSPISGHKSVSWYQQVLGQGPQFIFQYYEKEERGRGNFPDRFSARQFPNYSSELNVNALLLGDSALYLCASSPKGSGGTYEQYFGPGTRLTVT.

The J gene is TRBJ2-7, the V gene TRBV6-1; tentative D call: TRBD2 (6 bases). With 6 bases removed from V and 0 bases from J, the gap between germline ends came to 9 bases. CDR1 is MNHNS, CDR2 SASEGT, per germline. The CDR3 loop spans 13 amino acids. The CDR3 region has the DNA TGTGCCAGCAGGGGGGAGGTCTCCTACGAGCAGTACTTC. Its protein product is CASRGEVSYEQYF.